This entry lists 17 T cell receptor beta chains sequenced from one sample in a study of tumor-infiltrating lymphocytes in primary liver carcinoma. Unsorted whole blood served as the source of blood RNA, and germline DNA was extracted as well. TCR beta cDNA was prepared out of roughly 0.45 ug total RNA by means of a constant-region primer. Three nested multiplex PCR rounds of slightly modified ARM-PCR generated TCR beta libraries. The first two PCR rounds, approximately 10 cycles each, used TRBV1-TRBV30 forward primers and a C-beta reverse primer. MiXCR was run by TCRdb on the multiplex PCR reads, yielding one entry per CDR3 protein. The sample carries 310,000 or so distinct CDR3 sequences, 58% recorded once. Specimen: peripheral blood. These receptors were taken from a woman in her 30s with primary liver carcinoma and hepatitis B virus infection.

The rearrangement links TRBV7-9 to TRBJ2-7, with a weak D call TRBD2 (5 bases). With 8 bases removed from V and 2 bases from J, the gap between germline ends came to 16 bases. The CDR3 length is 14 residues. Per the germline V gene, CDR1 is SEHNR and CDR2 is FQNEAQ (reference sequence). The CDR3 DNA follows: TGTGCCAGCGGACGGGATTCCGGGGCCTACGAGCAGTACTTC. As protein: CASGRDSGAYEQYF.

The sample holds one count of this clonotype. It may be a read error: a sequence one base away is much more abundant. The rearrangement uses TRBV6-6 and TRBJ2-7; D is undetermined. The CDR3 consists of 11 residues. V was pared by 7 bases and J by 3 bases, with 7 bases between. Germline V CDR1 and CDR2: MNHNY, SVGAGI (reference sequence). CDR3 loop: CASNTLYEQYF. The CDR3 nucleotides are TGTGCCAGCAATACCCTCTACGAGCAGTACTTC.

The sample holds many counts of this clonotype. The chain links TRBV4-1 to TRBJ2-3; D perhaps matches TRBD1 (5 bases). There are 15 residues in the CDR3. CDR1 and CDR2 (germline): MGHRA, YSYEKL. Between the trimmed V and J ends, which lost 1 base and 4 bases, there was a span of 12 bases. In DNA form, the CDR3 reads TGCGCCAGCAGCCAAGTTTCGGCACAGGCAGATACGCAGTATTTT. Translation gives CASSQVSAQADTQYF.

The chain links TRBV6-5 to TRBJ2-5; D might be TRBD1 (5 bases). The CDR3 extends over 16 amino acids. Deletions cut 6 bases from V and 5 bases from J, with 22 bases between. Germline-derived CDR1 and CDR2 are MNHEY and SVGAGI. CDR3 protein: CASRGLLGAAGETQYF. The CDR3 DNA reads as TGTGCCAGCAGGGGTCTATTAGGGGCCGCTGGGGAGACCCAGTACTTC.

To note about this clonotype: The junction shows a germline mismatch at one end, possibly a read error. This chain's CDR3 is CTSSSEFRAARGYTF. The DNA of the CDR3 is TGTACCAGCAGTAGCGAATTCAGGGCCGCCCGGGGCTACACCTTC. The V and J genes are TRBV6-5 and TRBJ1-2, with D perhaps matching TRBD1 (5 bases). The germline gives CDR1 MNHEY, CDR2 SVGAGI. This CDR3 has 15 residues.

V usage is TRBV6-2 or TRBV6-3 and J usage is TRBJ2-3; D is possibly TRBD2 (5 bases). The V and J ends lost 2 bases and 0 bases respectively, with 9 bases between them. From germline, CDR1 is MNHEY and CDR2 SVGEGT. The CDR3 contains 15 residues. CDR3 nucleotides: TGTGCCAGCAGTTACGAGGGTGGGAGCACAGATACGCAGTATTTT. This encodes CASSYEGGSTDTQYF.

This clonotype was seen only once. The CDR3 DNA is TGTGCCAGCAGTTTAATGCTCACAGGCGGTTATGGCTACACCTTC. Its translation is CASSLMLTGGYGYTF. The gene calls are TRBV28 and TRBJ1-2; weak D call: TRBD1 (5 bases). V was clipped by 2 bases and J by 5 bases, with 15 bases between them. CDR1 is MDHEN and CDR2 is SYDVKM in the germline V gene. This CDR3 region has 15 residues.

As for this clonotype: One end of the junction is discordant with germline, which a read error may explain. V and J are TRBV6-6 and TRBJ2-1; D not certain. The CDR3 is 15 residues long. Germline lookup yields CDR1 MNHNY and CDR2 SVGAGI (reference sequence). The CDR3 DNA reads as TGTGCCAGCAGTTTTTCTCACCTTGGCCTCAATGAACAGTTCTTC. Its translation is CASSFSHLGLNEQFF.

The chain has TRBV7-9 and TRBJ2-5, with 11 bases identical to TRBD2. Near its end, the DNA agrees better with TRBJ2-1, so the J call may be wrong. The CDR3 sequence is 16 residues long. Germline loops: CDR1 SEHNR, CDR2 FQNEAQ (reference sequence). CDR3 sequence: CASSSRTSGFSNEQFF. Here the CDR3 DNA reads TGTGCCAGCAGCTCGAGGACTAGCGGGTTTAGCAATGAGCAGTTCTTC.

A note on this clonotype: It is likely a read error, because the conserved phenylalanine at the end of the CDR3 is missing. The V call is TRBV7-9, the J call TRBJ1-5, with unresolved D. CDR3 length: 13 residues. Germline V gene data show CDR1 as SEHNR and CDR2 as FQNEAQ (reference sequence). Trimming took 1 base from V and 7 from J, leaving 8 bases between them. The CDR3 loop reads CASSLGVRQPQHC. The CDR3 DNA reads as TGTGCCAGCAGCTTAGGGGTCCGGCAGCCCCAGCATTGT.

The rearrangement joins TRBV5-1 to TRBJ2-2; 7 nucleotides line up with TRBD1. V shed 0 bases and J 1 base; nucleotides not matched to a gene: 6. Looked up from germline, CDR1 is SGHRS and CDR2 is YFSETQ. The CDR3 totals 17 residues. The CDR3 here is CASSLEPGQKNTGELFF. The DNA of the CDR3 is TGCGCCAGCAGCTTGGAACCGGGACAGAAGAACACCGGGGAGCTGTTTTTT.

For the CDR3, the DNA is TGTGCCAGCAGTTTTGGGGCGAGGCATCAGCCCCAGCATTTT. Its translation is CASSFGARHQPQHF. This chain connects TRBV12-3 or TRBV12-4 to TRBJ1-5, with D maybe TRBD1 (5 bases). CDR3 length equals 14 residues. V was trimmed by 3 bases and J by 5 bases, leaving 11 bases between them.

Worth noting for this clonotype: One junction end disagrees with the germline gene, perhaps due to a read error. The rearrangement joins TRBV6-5 to TRBJ2-1; no clear D. The CDR3 extends over 13 amino acids. Germline V gene sequence: CDR1 MNHEY, CDR2 SVGAGI. The DNA of the CDR3 is TGTGCCAGCAGCGGCGGAAACAACAATGAGCAGCTCTTC. Its protein is CASSGGNNNEQLF.

This clonotype was found many times. This chain links TRBV6-2 or TRBV6-3 with TRBJ1-1, with a tentative D call TRBD1 (5 bases). Trimming removed 2 bases from V and 6 bases from J, with 13 bases in between. Germline CDR1 MNHEY, CDR2 SVGEGT. The CDR3 runs 14 residues. The CDR3 DNA sequence: TGTGCCAGCAGTTACGACAGCCTGAAGGCTGAAGCTTTCTTT. Translating it yields CASSYDSLKAEAFF.

This clonotype is a singleton in its sample. Its ends do not fully match the called genes, so a read error is possible. The chain joins TRBV4-2 to TRBJ2-3, with 7 bases aligning to TRBD1. Germline V gene sequence: CDR1 LGHNA, CDR2 YNFKEQ. The length of the CDR3 is 17 residues. Here the CDR3 reads CASNQKDRADGTDTQYF. The CDR3 DNA follows: TGTGCCAGCAACCAAAAAGACAGGGCTGATGGCACAGATACGCAGTATTTT.

Worth noting for this clonotype: The junction does not match germline at one end; this may be a read error. The J gene is TRBJ2-7, the V gene TRBV30; TRBD1 or TRBD2 may be the D gene (5 bases each). The CDR3 contains 13 residues. Germline assignment: CDR1 GTSNPN and CDR2 SVGIG (reference sequence). CDR3 DNA sequence: TGTGCCTGGAGCCGGGACCTAGGTAGGGAGCAGTGCTTC. Residues: CAWSRDLGREQCF. The full variable domain, its missing parts supplied by reference TRBV30 and TRBJ2-7, is SQTIHQWPATLVQPVGSPLSLECTVEGTSNPNLYWYRQAAGRGLQLLFYSVGIGQISSEVPQNLSASRPQDRQFILSSKKLLLSDSGFYLCAWSRDLGREQCFGPGTRLTVT.

This clonotype was counted ten times or more. The J gene is TRBJ1-1, the V gene TRBV11-2; 8 nucleotides line up with TRBD1. The J segment lost 1 base and the V segment lost 5 bases, leaving 6 bases of the junction unmatched. CDR3 length: 15 amino acids. Germline V gene lookup returns CDR1 SGHAT and CDR2 FQNNGV. The CDR3, as DNA: TGTGCCAGCAGCCAGGCCGGGACAGGGAACACTGAAGCTTTCTTT. Translation: CASSQAGTGNTEAFF.